This TCR beta chain came from a study of blood T cell repertoires in COVID-19 (dated by TCRdb to 2018 to 2021). In the study overall: Samples covering the acute and convalescent phases of COVID-19 were provided by collaborators in the United States, Italy and Spain. The material from the prospective study consisted of cDNA or gDNA derived from T cells, B-cell-depleted T cells, or PBMCs. Deeply sampled blood TCRbeta repertoires from subjects exposed to, actively infected with, or recovered from COVID-19 were included in the dataset. The repertoires were made available in a free public database intended to serve as a resource for research on the immune response to SARS-CoV-2. Samples came from the ongoing ImmuneRACE study (first 160 participants) plus 1,254 subjects from 6 global collaborators. The sample metadata nearly always contained a de-identified subject ID, COVID-19 status, age in years and sex. HLA class I and class II types, where available, came from metadata supplied by the sample provider rather than from assay-based typing.

Concerning this clone itself: Its antigen target is currently unknown. No per-base quality is available; no much larger clone lies one base away.

What the study reported, not specific to this receptor: The quantity of clinical and demographic metadata differed by source and by participant and was supplied without curation.

TCRbeta CDR3 regions were amplified from genomic DNA using the immunoSEQ Assay, a bias-controlled multiplex PCR. The study's own analysis went as follows. Nucleated cell counts per sample were estimated from amplification of reference gene primers within the assay. To quantify the absolute abundance of each unique TCRbeta CDR3 rearrangement, sequence reads were collapsed and filtered. Productive Simpson clonality was computed per sample as the square root of Simpson's diversity index over productive rearrangements. The clones in this table, taken by TCRdb from immuneACCESS, are in-frame only. Not every clone is retained; where verified, under half of the shortfall comes from an unresolved V gene, and the cause of the rest is unknown. From that table come the V and J calls and clone size; the DNA was used to work out D and trimming. This sample is represented by around 250,000 clones; around 89% of them were singletons. The biggest ten clones account for 4.1% of the sample.

Enrolling through a virtual design, the prospective study's participants ranged in age from about 18 to 89 years and lived across 20 to 25 United States geographic areas. In the prospective study, participants were assigned to cohorts based on the clinical history participants reported in a screening survey and a study questionnaire. Each participant in the prospective study had whole blood, serum and a nasopharyngeal or oropharyngeal swab collected by mobile phlebotomists. Additional blood draws and questionnaires over an approximately two-month period could optionally be provided by prospective study participants. Before DNA extraction, blood samples from the prospective study were shipped at room temperature or frozen. From a lookup of the germline V gene, CDR1 and CDR2 are MNHEY and SVGAGI. Germline trimming amounts to 2 bases on V and 2 bases on J, with 9 as the count of junction bases outside the gene matches. Taken from cysteine to phenylalanine, the CDR3 has 16 residues. The entry retains the CDR3 DNA only, 48 bases that are in frame from base 1.

Sequencing used PBMCs or T cells enriched from blood (not recorded which). Recombination connected TRBV6-5 to TRBJ2-7; 7 middle bases align to TRBD1. The TCR was taken from a woman aged 30 to 39 with acute COVID-19. This receptor carries the CDR3 CASSYAGQGDPYEQYF. The DNA is TGTGCCAGCAGTTACGCAGGGCAGGGGGACCCCTACGAGCAGTACTTC.